This passage covers 9 T cell receptor beta chains from one sample sequenced in a study of shared clonotypes between healthy human individuals. TCRdb keeps only in-frame clones here, not all; method: immunoSEQ multiplex PCR. The repertoire holds around 2,000,000 clones, with 85% to 95% as singletons. Naive CD8 cells comprised CD45RO-negative, CCR7-positively selected cells, excluding terminally differentiated effector memory CD45RA+ cells. The sequencing sample was made of naive CD8+ T cells from PBMCs. Source of these receptors: a man younger than 35 in good health. Some clones in this sample may be carry-over from other donors' samples.

The CDR3 coding sequence is TGTGCCAGCAGCTTATGGAATGTGGGGACTGAAGCTTTCTTT. Translation: CASSLWNVGTEAFF. The chain recombines TRBV7-6 with TRBJ1-1; D is uncertain. This CDR3 has 14 residues. In germline, CDR1 is SGHVS, CDR2 FNYEAQ. V lost 2 bases and J lost 5, with 12 bases in between.

The CDR3 region is CASSHLVGGIQYF. CDR3 coding DNA: TGCGCCAGCAGCCACCTAGTAGGTGGCATTCAGTACTTC. The chain carries TRBV4-1 and TRBJ2-4; D is undetermined. Trimming stripped 3 bases from V and 9 bases from J, with 12 bases between. Germline loops: CDR1 MGHRA, CDR2 YSYEKL. The CDR3 runs to 13 residues.

The rearrangement joins TRBV9 to TRBJ2-7, with 14 bases matching TRBD2. Unmatched junction bases numbered 7, after V lost 3 bases and J lost 5 bases. The CDR3 extends over 16 amino acids. Germline V lookup: CDR1 SGDLS, CDR2 YYNGEE. CDR3 nucleotides: TGTGCCAGCAGCGCCCCTACGGGACTAGCGGGAGACGAGCAGTACTTC. Its protein is CASSAPTGLAGDEQYF.

A single count supports this clone. This sequence joins TRBV28 and TRBJ2-1, with a possible D match to TRBD1 (6 bases). Germline CDR1 and CDR2: MDHEN and SYDVKM. The CDR3 is 13 residues long. The V end lost 8 bases, the J end lost 5 bases, and 13 bases lay between the germline ends. The CDR3 loop is CASVDSINNEQFF. The DNA of the CDR3 is TGTGCCAGCGTGGACAGCATCAACAATGAGCAGTTCTTC. Full variable domain (rest looked up from reference TRBV28 and TRBJ2-1): DVKVTQSSRYLVKRTGEKVFLECVQDMDHENMFWYRQDPGLGLRLIYFSYDVKMKEKGDIPEGYSVSREKKERFSLILESASTNQTSMYLCASVDSINNEQFFGPGTRLTVL.

V is TRBV5-6 and J is TRBJ1-5; D is possibly TRBD1 (5 bases). This CDR3 comprises 13 residues. Germline CDR1 SGHDT, CDR2 YYEEEE. Trimming removed 3 bases at V and 7 bases at J, with 11 bases between. The CDR3, as DNA: TGTGCCAGCAGCTCAGGGCCGGGACAGCCCCAGCATTTT. Translating it yields CASSSGPGQPQHF. Together with reference TRBV5-6 and TRBJ1-5, the CDR3 gives the full variable domain: DAGVTQSPTHLIKTRGQQVTLRCSPKSGHDTVSWYQQALGQGPQFIFQYYEEEERQRGNFPDRFSGHQFPNYSSELNVNALLLGDSALYLCASSSGPGQPQHFGDGTRLSIL.

The genes are TRBV10-3 and TRBJ2-7; 7 bases are a match to TRBD1. This CDR3 is 13 amino acids long. CDR1 and CDR2 from the germline V gene are ENHRY and SYGVKD. Trimming cost V 6 bases and J 3 bases; bases outside gene matches: 5. The CDR3 spells CAIRAGTDYEQYF. In DNA, the CDR3 is TGTGCCATCAGAGCCGGGACAGACTACGAGCAGTACTTC.

The chain uses TRBV9 and TRBJ1-3, with D unclear. The CDR3 consists of 16 residues. CDR1 and CDR2 from the germline V gene are SGDLS and YYNGEE. Trimming removed 0 bases at V and 4 bases at J, with 14 bases between. The CDR3 region is CASSVAAPSRGNTIYF. The CDR3 DNA reads TGTGCCAGCAGCGTAGCGGCTCCATCCCGAGGAAACACCATATATTTT.

The V call is TRBV7-9, the J call TRBJ2-2, with unresolved D. Trimming removed 4 bases from V and 6 bases from J, with 9 bases in between. The CDR3 spans 13 residues. The V gene's germline CDR1 is SEHNR and CDR2 FQNEAQ (reference sequence). CDR3 sequence reads: CASSSDLSGELFF. Written as DNA, the CDR3 is TGTGCCAGCAGCTCCGACCTGTCCGGGGAGCTGTTTTTT.

The rearrangement joins TRBV6-5 to TRBJ2-7, with D maybe TRBD2 (6 bases). Trimming took 2 bases from V and 0 from J, leaving 8 bases between them. Germline V gene data show CDR1 as MNHEY and CDR2 as SVGAGI. The CDR3 is 14 residues long. For the CDR3, the DNA is TGTGCCAGCAGTTACGCGGGGCACTCCTACGAGCAGTACTTC. Translated: CASSYAGHSYEQYF.